A selection of T cell receptor beta chains follows, all from one sample in a study of cytomegalovirus exposure and HLA in healthy donors. Libraries were prepared by immunoSEQ multiplex PCR; TCRdb keeps only in-frame clonotypes and omits some of them. The sample lists 150,000 or so clones; 60% to 85% were seen once. The sample consisted of PBMCs. Receptors were obtained from a woman between 35 and 50 years old in good health and CMV-seronegative. The conserved cysteine and the conserved F or W are not part of the CDR3 here. The order of the fields is V gene, J gene, CDR3 protein.

v_gene: TRBV5-8; j_gene: TRBJ2-5; CDR3aa: ASSLGRDQETQY
v_gene: TRBV6-6; j_gene: TRBJ1-2; CDR3aa: ASSLRGRLEGYT
v_gene: TRBV5-1; j_gene: TRBJ2-1; CDR3aa: ASRPTRGSSNEQF
v_gene: TRBV28; j_gene: TRBJ1-6; CDR3aa: AGSRDSNSPLH
v_gene: TRBV5-6; j_gene: TRBJ1-1; CDR3aa: ASSPPPGYNMNTEAF
v_gene: TRBV6-5; j_gene: TRBJ2-3; CDR3aa: ASIRGDTQY
v_gene: TRBV5-1; j_gene: TRBJ2-3; CDR3aa: ASSPGLAGGLTDTQY
v_gene: TRBV28; j_gene: TRBJ2-7; CDR3aa: ASSPQGDEQY
v_gene: TRBV2; j_gene: TRBJ2-7; CDR3aa: ASSWTGVTNEQY
v_gene: TRBV2; j_gene: TRBJ1-2; CDR3aa: ASSEVIYGYT
v_gene: TRBV5-1; j_gene: TRBJ1-2; CDR3aa: ASSLDRGYGYT
v_gene: TRBV15; j_gene: TRBJ2-1; CDR3aa: ATSKGNRGPPMDEQF
v_gene: TRBV19; j_gene: TRBJ1-1; CDR3aa: ASSGPPWGQGARNTEAF